This TCR beta chain appears in the sequencing data of a study of T cells in Graves' hyperthyroidism and ophthalmopathy. With 0 bases removed from V and 0 bases from J, the gap between germline ends came to 9 bases. There are 16 residues in the CDR3. CDR1 is MGHRA and CDR2 is YSYEKL in the germline V gene. TCR beta CDR3 region amplification was performed from RNA transcripts. The HTBI set primed first-round TCR CDR3 RT-PCR. TCRdb itself ran the multiplex PCR reads through MiXCR, one entry per CDR3 protein. The sample contains 450,000 to 650,000 distinct CDR3 sequences, approximately 15% of which appear only once.

The sample consisted of blood. V and J are TRBV4-1 and TRBJ2-1; no clear D gene. The receptor comes from a woman in her late teens or twenties with Graves' ophthalmopathy. The CDR3 protein is CASSQESLSSYNEQFF. CDR3 bases: TGCGCCAGCAGCCAAGAATCGCTAAGCTCCTACAATGAGCAGTTCTTC.